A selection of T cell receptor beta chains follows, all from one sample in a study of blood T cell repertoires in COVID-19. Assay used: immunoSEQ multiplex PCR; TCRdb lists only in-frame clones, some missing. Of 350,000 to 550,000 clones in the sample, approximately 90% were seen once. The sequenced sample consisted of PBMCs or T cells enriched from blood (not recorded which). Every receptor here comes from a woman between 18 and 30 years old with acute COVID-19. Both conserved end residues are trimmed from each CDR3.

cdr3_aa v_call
AWWRVPTGTEAF TRBV30
ASSIVAGDQPQH TRBV19
ASSRSGRLQETQY TRBV28
ASISGRGTGELF TRBV5-1
ATSDARQGRFGELF TRBV24-1
ASSTFGGGLAGGGETQY TRBV19
ASSQGGHLNTEAF TRBV9
ASSEGGIQPQH TRBV10-2
ASSRTGEDGYT TRBV5-1
ASSPRQLTDTQY TRBV6-5
ASSILQGGSQPQH TRBV4-1
ASTWDIFGNEQY TRBV2
ASKIGGANEKLF TRBV6-5
SVATGGPWDEQY TRBV29-1
ASSIQGEVRTEAF TRBV7-2
ASSQDRVGANIQY TRBV4-2
ASSLGASGGTSSTDTQY TRBV5-1
ASGPPEKSYGYT TRBV28
ASSMDRTHSNQPQH TRBV19
ASSQGQGDEQY TRBV7-9
ASRQTGGYEQY TRBV6-5
ASSPQQGYEQF TRBV27
ASSSDRGGQPQH TRBV11-2
ASSPGTSNEQF TRBV11-2
ASSRLAGDSYEQY TRBV6-5
ASSFDRDKQF TRBV5-1
SVRAEGTGRYEQY TRBV29-1
ASSKDRGDFFQGYT TRBV2
ASSRSGNTEAF TRBV19
ASSRLAGVDTQY TRBV3-1/TRBV3-2
ASSPGQNTEAF TRBV5-6
ASGTGWGSPLH TRBV19
ASNPGGANTGELF TRBV3-1/TRBV3-2
ASSLHSGEQF TRBV12-3/TRBV12-4
ASSSPPFPSAGGPEQY TRBV28
ASNRGAPGTDTQY TRBV9
ASSAAWRETQY TRBV7-9
ASSLARSETQY TRBV7-2
ASTSRPGLGNNEQF TRBV5-1
ASSLRGSYGYT TRBV5-6
AWSSRGRGRAFSGNTIY TRBV30
ASSLARTGNYGYT TRBV7-8
ASSLKQGGYGYT TRBV11-2
ASSQVPKTYEQY TRBV3-1/TRBV3-2
ASSWSGQGTHEKLF TRBV5-6
ATSRVSEAGSYEQY TRBV15
ASSQEPRAYNEQF TRBV4-1
SVEDRDRYLSGANVLT TRBV29-1
ASSKLSGVTYNEQF TRBV2
ASSQLEGQGAFDEQY TRBV23-1
ASTGVEQY TRBV2
ASSPGQNQPQH TRBV18
ASSLGALRNTEAF TRBV7-9